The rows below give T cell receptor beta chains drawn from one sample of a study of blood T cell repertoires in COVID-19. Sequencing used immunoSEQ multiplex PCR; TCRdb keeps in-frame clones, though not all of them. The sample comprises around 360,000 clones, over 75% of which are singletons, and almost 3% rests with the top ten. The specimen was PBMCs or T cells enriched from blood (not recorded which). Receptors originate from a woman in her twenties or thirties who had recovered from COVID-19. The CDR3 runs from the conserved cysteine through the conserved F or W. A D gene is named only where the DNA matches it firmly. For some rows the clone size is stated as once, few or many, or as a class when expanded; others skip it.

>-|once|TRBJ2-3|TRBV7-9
TGTGCCAGCAGCCGAGGACTATCCACAGATACGCAGTATTTT
CASSRGLSTDTQYF
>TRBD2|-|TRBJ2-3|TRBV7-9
TGTGCCAGCACAACTCAGCTAGCGGGCACAGATACGCAGTATTTT
CASTTQLAGTDTQYF
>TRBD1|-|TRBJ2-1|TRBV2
TGTGCCGGTCAAAATGGGGACAGCCTATACAATGAGCAGTTCTTC
CAGQNGDSLYNEQFF
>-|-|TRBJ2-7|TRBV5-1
TGCGCCAGCAGCTTGCCAGGGCTAGAATCCCCCAGACAGTACTTC
CASSLPGLESPRQYF
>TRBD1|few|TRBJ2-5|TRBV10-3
TGTGCCATCAGGGGACAGGGAGGGGGCGAGACCCAGTACTTC
CAIRGQGGGETQYF
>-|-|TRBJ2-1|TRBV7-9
TGTGCCAGCAGCTTAGGAGGGGGTTACAATGAGCAGTTCTTC
CASSLGGGYNEQFF
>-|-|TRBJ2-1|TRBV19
TGTGCCAGTAGTAACAGGGATGAGCAGTTCTTC
CASSNRDEQFF
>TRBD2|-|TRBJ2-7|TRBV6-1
TGTGCCAGCAGTGAACTAGCGGGAGGGTACGAGCAGTACTTC
CASSELAGGYEQYF
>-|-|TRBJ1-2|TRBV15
TGTGCCACCAGCAGGTCCCGGGGGAGGGACAATCTCCGCTTCTATGGCTACACCTTC
CATSRSRGRDNLRFYGYTF
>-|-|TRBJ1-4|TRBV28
TGTGCCAGCAGTTCCCGACAACCAACTAATGAAAAACTGTTTTTT
CASSSRQPTNEKLFF
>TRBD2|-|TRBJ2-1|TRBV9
TGTGCCAGCAGCGTAGAGCGGGGGGGGTCCTACAATGAGCAGTTCTTC
CASSVERGGSYNEQFF
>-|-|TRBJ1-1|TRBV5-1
TGCGCCAGCAGCGAAACTCAGCACCCCCGCCTGGGGGGAGCTTTCTTT
CASSETQHPRLGGAFF
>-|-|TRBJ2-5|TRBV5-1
TGCGCCAGCAGCTCGGGGGGCGCACAGACCCAGTACTTC
CASSSGGAQTQYF
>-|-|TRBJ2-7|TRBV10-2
TGCGCCAGCAGTGAGTCGACGGGAGGGGGCGTCTACGAGCAGTACTTC
CASSESTGGGVYEQYF
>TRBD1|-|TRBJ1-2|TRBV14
TGTGCCAGCAGCCAAGATAACAGGGGGGGGTATGGCTACACCTTC
CASSQDNRGGYGYTF
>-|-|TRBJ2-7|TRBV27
TGTGCCAGCAGAAACCTAGGGGGCTACGAGCAGTACTTC
CASRNLGGYEQYF
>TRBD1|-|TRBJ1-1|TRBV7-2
TGTGCCAGCAGCTTGGCACCGGGACAGGGTCAGGAAGCTTTCTTT
CASSLAPGQGQEAFF
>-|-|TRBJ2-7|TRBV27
TGTGCCAGCAGTTGGATTACTAGTCCCAACTACGAGCAGTACTTC
CASSWITSPNYEQYF
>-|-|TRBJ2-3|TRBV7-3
TGTGCCAGCAGCCCTCGCGTAAGCACAGATACGCAGTATTTT
CASSPRVSTDTQYF
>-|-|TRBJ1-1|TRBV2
TGTGCCAGCAGGGTGGACAGCAACACTGAAGCTTTCTTT
CASRVDSNTEAFF
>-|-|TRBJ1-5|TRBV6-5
TGTGCCAGCAGTTGGTCCCGGGATCAGCCCCAGCATTTT
CASSWSRDQPQHF
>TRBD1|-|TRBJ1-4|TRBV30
TGTGCCTGGAGTCGGACAGGGGTCCCTAATGAAAAACTGTTTTTT
CAWSRTGVPNEKLFF
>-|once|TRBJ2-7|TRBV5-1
TGCGCCAGCAGCTTGGCCGCGGGCTACGAGCAGTACTTC
CASSLAAGYEQYF
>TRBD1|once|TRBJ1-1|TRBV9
TGTGCCAGCAGCGTAGGGACAGGGGTTAACACTGAAGCTTTCTTT
CASSVGTGVNTEAFF
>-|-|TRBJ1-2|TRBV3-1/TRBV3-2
TGTGCCAGCAGCCAAGAAGGGACTCCCTCCTATGGCTACACCTTC
CASSQEGTPSYGYTF
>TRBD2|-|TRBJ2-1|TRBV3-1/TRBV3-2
TGTGCCAGCAGCCAAGGGATGATGGCTAGCGGGAGAATCGACAATGAGCAGTTCTTC
CASSQGMMASGRIDNEQFF
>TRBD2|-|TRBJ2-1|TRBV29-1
TGCAGCGTTTCCGGACTAGCGGAGAGGTACAATGAGCAGTTCTTC
CSVSGLAERYNEQFF
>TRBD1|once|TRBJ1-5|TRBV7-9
TGTGCCAGCAGCTTAGGGGACAGTTATAGCAATCAGCCCCAGCATTTT
CASSLGDSYSNQPQHF
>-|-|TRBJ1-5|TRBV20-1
TGCAGTGCTACTGAAACAGGGTTAAGGCAGCCCCAGCATTTT
CSATETGLRQPQHF
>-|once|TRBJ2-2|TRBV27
TGTGCCAGCAGTCGGGTAGTCACCGGGGAGCTGTTTTTT
CASSRVVTGELFF
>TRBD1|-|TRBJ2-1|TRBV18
TGTGCCAGCTCACCCAACGACAGGGCCACCACTTACAATGAGCAGTTCTTC
CASSPNDRATTYNEQFF
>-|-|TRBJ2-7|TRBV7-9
TGTGCCAGCAGCTTAGACGGGAACGAGCAGTACTTC
CASSLDGNEQYF
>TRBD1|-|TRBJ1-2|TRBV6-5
TGTGCCAGCAGCCTGACAGGGAACTATGGCTACACCTTC
CASSLTGNYGYTF
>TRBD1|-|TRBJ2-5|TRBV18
TGTGCCAGCTCACCTGGACAGGGGATAGAGACCCAGTACTTC
CASSPGQGIETQYF
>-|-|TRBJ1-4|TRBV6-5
TGTGCCAGCAGAAACGGAGGAACTAATGAAAAACTGTTTTTT
CASRNGGTNEKLFF
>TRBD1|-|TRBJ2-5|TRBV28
TGTGCCAGCAGTTTAGGGACAGGGGTAGTGGGAGAGACCCAGTACTTC
CASSLGTGVVGETQYF
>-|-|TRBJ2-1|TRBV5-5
TGTGCCAGCAGCTTGGCTTACAATGAGCAGTTCTTC
CASSLAYNEQFF
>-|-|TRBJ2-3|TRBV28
TGTGCCAGCAGTTTGGTCTTGGACTCCCTCAGCACAGATACGCAGTATTTT
CASSLVLDSLSTDTQYF
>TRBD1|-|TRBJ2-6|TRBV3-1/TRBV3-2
TGTGCCAGCAGCCAAGGGTCGGGACAGGGGACTGGGGCCAACGTCCTGACTTTC
CASSQGSGQGTGANVLTF
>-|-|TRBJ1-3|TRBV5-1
TGCGCCAGCAGCTTGGACCCAAGCCCTTCTGGAAACACCATATATTTT
CASSLDPSPSGNTIYF
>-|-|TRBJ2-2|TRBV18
TGTGCCAGCTCACGCGGGACTCAGGGCACCGGGGAGCTGTTTTTT
CASSRGTQGTGELFF
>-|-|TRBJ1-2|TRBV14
TGTGCCAGCAGCCATTTAGACAGGAGCTATGGCTACACCTTC
CASSHLDRSYGYTF
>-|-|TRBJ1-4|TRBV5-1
TGCGCCAGCAGCCCGGGGACGGCTGCGGGGGGGGAAAAACTGTTTTTT
CASSPGTAAGGEKLFF
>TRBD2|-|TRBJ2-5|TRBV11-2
TGTGCCAGCAGCTTAGGTCCCCTAGCGGTGGGGACCCAGTACTTC
CASSLGPLAVGTQYF
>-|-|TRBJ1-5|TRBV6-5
TGTGCCAGCAGACCTGACGGGAATCAGCCCCAGCATTTT
CASRPDGNQPQHF
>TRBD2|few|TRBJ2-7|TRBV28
TGTGCCAGCAGTTCGATGCTGGGGCTAGCGGGAGTCTACGAGCAGTACTTC
CASSSMLGLAGVYEQYF